This T cell receptor beta chain was sequenced for a study of T cell repertoires in cytomegalovirus infection. With respect to this clonotype: The antigen is undetermined.

TCRdb re-called the reads through MiXCR, storing one row per CDR3 protein. The sample lists 300,000 or so distinct CDR3 sequences; 20% to 25% were seen once. The CDR3 runs to 11 residues. Trimming at V came to 6 bases and at J to 9 bases, leaving 3 bases not matched to a gene. Germline CDR1 and CDR2: LNHDA and SQIVND (reference sequence). The sample was cultured PBMCs, taken from culture after CMV antigen stimulation. The chain employs TRBV19 and TRBJ2-3; the match to TRBD1 covers 7 bases. The receptor's source is a human donor in good health (CMV status not recorded). Some clones in this sample may be carry-over from other donors' samples. This CDR3 reads CASSKTGTQYF. CDR3 DNA: TGTGCCAGTAGCAAGACAGGGACGCAGTATTTT. Variable domain in full (rest from reference TRBV19 and TRBJ2-3): DGGITQSPKYLFRKEGQNVTLSCEQNLNHDAMYWYRQDPGQGLRLIYYSQIVNDFQKGDIAEGYSVSREKKESFPLTVTSAQKNPTAFYLCASSKTGTQYFGPGTRLTVL.